What follows are 14 T cell receptor beta chains derived from one specimen sequenced in a study of identical twins. MiXCR was run by TCRdb on the 5' RACE reads, yielding one entry per CDR3 protein. This table holds under 900,000 distinct CDR3 sequences, approximately 13% found once. These same data were also listed under a study on yellow fever vaccine responses in identical twins.

Sequencing used PBMCs. These receptors came from a woman between 18 and 29 years old in good health.

The chain has TRBV6-1 and TRBJ2-2; TRBD2 agrees at 11 bases. There are 16 residues in the CDR3. V was clipped by 9 bases and J by 6 bases; unmatched bases: 12. Germline loops: CDR1 MNHNS, CDR2 SASEGT. The CDR3 bases are TGTGCCAGTGCAAGGACTAGCGGGTTCCTTTCCGGGGAGCTGTTTTTT. Protein sequence: CASARTSGFLSGELFF.

The rearrangement joins TRBV12-5 to TRBJ2-7, with 7 bases lining up with TRBD2. J gave up 0 bases and V 6 bases, and 8 bases lay outside the gene matches. The CDR3 has 15 amino acids. CDR1 and CDR2 from the germline V gene are LGHNT and FRNRAP. The CDR3 sequence: CASGPRESYSYEQYF. The CDR3 DNA is TGTGCTAGTGGCCCGCGGGAGAGCTACTCCTACGAGCAGTACTTC.

The chain uses TRBV12-3 or TRBV12-4 and TRBJ1-4; TRBD1 might be the D (5 bases). V was clipped by 1 base and J by 4 bases, with 10 bases between them. The CDR3 has 15 amino acids. Written as DNA, the CDR3 is TGTGCCAGCAGTTTAGGGCAGGGCCTTAATGAAAAACTGTTTTTT. Its protein product is CASSLGQGLNEKLFF.

This clonotype was picked up a small number of times. V is TRBV5-6 and J is TRBJ2-3; TRBD1 aligns across 8 bases. Germline lookup yields CDR1 SGHDT and CDR2 YYEEEE. The CDR3 is 18 amino acids. The V and J ends lost 0 bases and 3 bases, in that order; junction bases with no gene match: 12. For the CDR3, the DNA is TGTGCCAGCAGCTTGGTAATCCATCAGGGGGCTGGTACAGATACGCAGTATTTT. It translates to CASSLVIHQGAGTDTQYF.

This clonotype has just a few counts. The chain carries TRBV12-3 or TRBV12-4 and TRBJ2-1, with TRBD2 identical over 15 bases. CDR3 length: 17 residues. V lost 6 bases, J lost 5 bases, and 8 bases stayed unmatched. This CDR3 reads CASSPGTSGGLDNEQFF. The DNA for the CDR3 is TGTGCCAGCAGCCCCGGGACTAGCGGGGGGCTTGACAATGAGCAGTTCTTC.

Only a few counts were recorded for this clonotype. This chain joins TRBV20-1 and TRBJ2-7, with 9 positions matching TRBD1. The CDR3 totals 12 residues. CDR1 and CDR2 from the germline V gene are DFQATT and SNEGSKA (reference sequence). The trim removed 5 bases at V and 5 bases at J, leaving 4 bases unmatched. CDR3 coding DNA: TGCAGTGCTGGACAGGGGTGGAACGAGCAGTACGTC. Its translation: CSAGQGWNEQYV.

This clonotype was observed at least ten times. The chain links TRBV24-1 to TRBJ2-3; TRBD2 agrees at 12 bases. This CDR3 comprises 16 residues. The V gene end was trimmed by 3 bases and the J gene end by 3 bases; junction bases not matched to a gene: 3. The germline V gene has CDR1 KGHDR and CDR2 SFDVKD. CDR3 nucleotide sequence: TGTGCCACCAGTGATCCTGGACTAGCGGGGACAGATACGCAGTATTTT. Translated, it gives CATSDPGLAGTDTQYF.

The sample holds a few counts of this clonotype. This chain links TRBV20-1 with TRBJ2-4; D tentatively fits TRBD1 or TRBD2 (6 bases each). The CDR3 length is 15 residues. V lost 1 base and J lost 7, with 17 bases in between. Germline V lookup: CDR1 DFQATT, CDR2 SNEGSKA (reference sequence). CDR3 sequence (DNA): TGCAGTGCTAGAGCCCTTCCCACAGGGAGGAACATTCAGTACTTC. Its translation: CSARALPTGRNIQYF.

This clonotype has just a few counts. This chain connects TRBV20-1 to TRBJ2-2; weak D call: TRBD1 (6 bases). Deletions cut 7 bases from V and 0 bases from J, with 9 bases between. Germline assignment: CDR1 DFQATT and CDR2 SNEGSKA (reference sequence). This CDR3 comprises 13 residues. The CDR3 sequence is CSVDRANTGELFF. The CDR3 bases are TGCAGTGTGGACAGAGCGAACACCGGGGAGCTGTTTTTT.

This chain joins TRBV5-1 and TRBJ2-2, with 8 bases fitting TRBD2. This CDR3 has 16 amino acids. The germline gives CDR1 SGHRS, CDR2 YFSETQ. The V and J ends lost 0 bases and 6 bases, in that order; junction bases with no gene match: 7. The CDR3 spells CASSLAGGRNSGELFF. CDR3 nucleotides: TGCGCCAGCAGCTTGGCCGGCGGGAGGAATTCCGGGGAGCTGTTTTTT.

This rearrangement joins TRBV11-2 to TRBJ2-7; D unclear. From germline, CDR1 is SGHAT and CDR2 FQNNGV. This CDR3 comprises 14 residues. Trimming stripped 1 base from V and 7 bases from J, with 14 bases between. The CDR3 nucleotides read TGTGCCAGCAGCTTAGGCGCCTTAGGAAAAGAGCAGTACGTC. This codes for CASSLGALGKEQYV.

This clonotype was detected only a few times. This CDR3 is CASSDSGRVADTQYF. The DNA for the CDR3 is TGTGCCAGCAGCGATAGCGGGAGGGTGGCAGATACGCAGTATTTT. The chain recombines TRBV12-3 or TRBV12-4 with TRBJ2-3, with TRBD2 matching 11 bases. This CDR3 is 15 amino acids long. The ends lost 6 bases at V and 4 bases at J; junction bases unmatched: 6.

This clonotype was seen a handful of times. CDR3 sequence: CATSDLGQADTQYF. The CDR3 bases are TGTGCCACCAGTGATTTAGGGCAGGCAGATACGCAGTATTTT. The chain recombines TRBV24-1 with TRBJ2-3, with D uncertain. V lost 1 base and J 4 bases, leaving 8 bases between the germline ends. In germline, CDR1 is KGHDR, CDR2 SFDVKD. This CDR3 has 14 amino acids.

V usage is TRBV4-2 and J usage is TRBJ2-7; 13 bases align to TRBD2. The CDR3 spans 15 residues. Germline V gives CDR1 LGHNA, CDR2 YNFKEQ. The V and J ends lost 3 bases and 4 bases, in that order; junction bases with no gene match: 3. DNA for the CDR3: TGTGCCAGCAGCCAGGTGACTAGCGGGAGGTACGAGCAGTACTTC. The encoded protein is CASSQVTSGRYEQYF.